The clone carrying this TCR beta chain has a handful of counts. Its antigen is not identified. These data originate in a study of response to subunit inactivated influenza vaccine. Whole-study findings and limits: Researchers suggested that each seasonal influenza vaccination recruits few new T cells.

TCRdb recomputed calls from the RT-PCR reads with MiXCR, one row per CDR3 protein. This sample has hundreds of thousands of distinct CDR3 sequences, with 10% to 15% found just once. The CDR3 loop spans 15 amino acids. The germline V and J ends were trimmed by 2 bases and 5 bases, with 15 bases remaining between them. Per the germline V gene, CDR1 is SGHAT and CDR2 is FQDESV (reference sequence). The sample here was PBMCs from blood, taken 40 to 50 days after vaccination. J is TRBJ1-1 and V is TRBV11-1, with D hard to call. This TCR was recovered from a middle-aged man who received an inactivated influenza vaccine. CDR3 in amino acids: CASSLSTGSRTEAFF. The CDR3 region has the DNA TGTGCCAGCAGCTTAAGTACGGGGAGTAGGACTGAAGCTTTCTTT.